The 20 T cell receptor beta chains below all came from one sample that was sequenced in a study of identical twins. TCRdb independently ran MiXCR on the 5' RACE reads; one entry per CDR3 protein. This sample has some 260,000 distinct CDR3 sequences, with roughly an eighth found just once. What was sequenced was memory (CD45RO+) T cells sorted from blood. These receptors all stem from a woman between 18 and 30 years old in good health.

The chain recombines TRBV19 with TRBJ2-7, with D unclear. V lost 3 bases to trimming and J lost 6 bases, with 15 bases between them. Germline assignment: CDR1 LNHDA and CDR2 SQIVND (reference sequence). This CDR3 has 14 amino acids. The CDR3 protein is CASSIMVAKAEQYF. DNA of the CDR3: TGTGCCAGTAGTATTATGGTGGCCAAGGCCGAGCAGTACTTC.

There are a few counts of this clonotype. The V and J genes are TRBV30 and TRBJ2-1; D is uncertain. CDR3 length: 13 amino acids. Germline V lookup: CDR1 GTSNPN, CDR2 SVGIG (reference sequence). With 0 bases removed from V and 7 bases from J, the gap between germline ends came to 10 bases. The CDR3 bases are TGTGCCTGGAGTGTAGGTCCAAAAAATGAGCAGTTCTTC. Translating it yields CAWSVGPKNEQFF.

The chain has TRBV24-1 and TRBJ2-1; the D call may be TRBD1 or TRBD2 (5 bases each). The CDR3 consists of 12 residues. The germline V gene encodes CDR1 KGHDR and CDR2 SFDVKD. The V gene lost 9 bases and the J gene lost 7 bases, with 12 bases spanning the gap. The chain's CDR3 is CATSGPQNEQFF. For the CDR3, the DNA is TGTGCCACCTCGGGACCGCAGAATGAGCAGTTCTTC.

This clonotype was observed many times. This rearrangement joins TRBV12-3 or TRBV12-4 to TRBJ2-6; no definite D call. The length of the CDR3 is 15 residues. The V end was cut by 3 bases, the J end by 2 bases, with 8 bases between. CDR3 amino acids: CASSLWVAGANVLTF. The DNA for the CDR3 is TGTGCCAGCAGTTTGTGGGTAGCTGGGGCCAACGTCCTGACTTTC.

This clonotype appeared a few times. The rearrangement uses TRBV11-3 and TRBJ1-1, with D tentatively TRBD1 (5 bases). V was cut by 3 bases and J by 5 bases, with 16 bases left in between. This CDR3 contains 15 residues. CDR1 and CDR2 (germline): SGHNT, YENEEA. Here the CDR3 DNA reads TGTGCCAGCAGCTTCTCCGGGACCGGGGGGACTGAAGCTTTCTTT. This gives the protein CASSFSGTGGTEAFF.

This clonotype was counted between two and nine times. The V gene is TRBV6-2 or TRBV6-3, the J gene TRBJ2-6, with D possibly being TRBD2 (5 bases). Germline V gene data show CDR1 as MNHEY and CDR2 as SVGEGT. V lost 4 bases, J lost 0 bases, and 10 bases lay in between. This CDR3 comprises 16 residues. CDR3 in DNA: TGTGCCAGCAGTTTACCCGGGAACTCTGGGGCCAACGTCCTGACTTTC. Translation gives CASSLPGNSGANVLTF.

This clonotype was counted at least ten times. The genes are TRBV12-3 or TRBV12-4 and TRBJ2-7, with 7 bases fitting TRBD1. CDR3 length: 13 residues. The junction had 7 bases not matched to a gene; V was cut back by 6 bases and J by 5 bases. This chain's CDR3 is CASSWGQRNEQYF. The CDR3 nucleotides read TGTGCCAGCAGCTGGGGACAGCGCAACGAGCAGTACTTC.

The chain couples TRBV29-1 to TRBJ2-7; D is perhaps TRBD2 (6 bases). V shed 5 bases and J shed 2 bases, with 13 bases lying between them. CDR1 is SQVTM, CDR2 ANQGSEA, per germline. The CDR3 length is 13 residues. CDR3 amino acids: CSVLDRGTYEQYF. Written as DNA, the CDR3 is TGCAGCGTTCTGGACCGGGGGACCTACGAGCAGTACTTC.

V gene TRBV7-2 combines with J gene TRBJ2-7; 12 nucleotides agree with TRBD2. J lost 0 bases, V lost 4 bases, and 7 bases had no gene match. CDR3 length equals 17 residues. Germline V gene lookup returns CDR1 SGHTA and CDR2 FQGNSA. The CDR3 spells CASSSGLAGLGSYEQYF. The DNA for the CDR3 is TGTGCCAGCAGCTCCGGACTAGCGGGGCTGGGCTCCTACGAGCAGTACTTC.

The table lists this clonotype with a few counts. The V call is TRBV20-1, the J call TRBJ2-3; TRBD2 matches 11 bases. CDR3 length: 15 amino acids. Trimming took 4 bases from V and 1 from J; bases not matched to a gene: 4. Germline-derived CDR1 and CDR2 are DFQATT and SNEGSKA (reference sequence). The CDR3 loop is CSAKVAGGRTDTQYF. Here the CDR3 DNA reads TGCAGTGCTAAGGTAGCGGGAGGGCGCACAGATACGCAGTATTTT.

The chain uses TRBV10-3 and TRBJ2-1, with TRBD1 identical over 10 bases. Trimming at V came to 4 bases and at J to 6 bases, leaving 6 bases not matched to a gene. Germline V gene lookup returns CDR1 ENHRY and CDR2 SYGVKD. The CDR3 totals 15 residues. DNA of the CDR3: TGTGCCATCAGTGCTGGGGACAGGGGTGGCAATGAGCAGTTCTTC. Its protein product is CAISAGDRGGNEQFF.

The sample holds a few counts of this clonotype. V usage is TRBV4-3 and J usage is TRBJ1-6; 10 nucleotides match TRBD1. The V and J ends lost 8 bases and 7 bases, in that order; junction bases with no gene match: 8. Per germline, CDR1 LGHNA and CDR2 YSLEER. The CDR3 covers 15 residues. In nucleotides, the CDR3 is TGCGCCAGCCAAAGCGCGGACAGGGGGAATTCACCCCTCCACTTT. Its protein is CASQSADRGNSPLHF.

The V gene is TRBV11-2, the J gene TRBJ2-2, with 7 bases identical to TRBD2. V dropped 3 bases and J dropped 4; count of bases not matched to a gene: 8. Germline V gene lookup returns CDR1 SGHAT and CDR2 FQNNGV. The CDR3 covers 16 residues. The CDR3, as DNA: TGTGCCAGCAGCTTGACTAGCCAGGCTAGCACCGGGGAGCTGTTTTTT. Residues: CASSLTSQASTGELFF.

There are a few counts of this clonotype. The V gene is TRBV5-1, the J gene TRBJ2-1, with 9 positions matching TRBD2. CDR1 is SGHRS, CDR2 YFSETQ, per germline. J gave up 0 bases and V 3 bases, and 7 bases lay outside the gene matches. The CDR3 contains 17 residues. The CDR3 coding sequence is TGCGCCAGCAGCTGGGGCGGGGGGGGTTACTCCTACAATGAGCAGTTCTTC. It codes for CASSWGGGGYSYNEQFF.

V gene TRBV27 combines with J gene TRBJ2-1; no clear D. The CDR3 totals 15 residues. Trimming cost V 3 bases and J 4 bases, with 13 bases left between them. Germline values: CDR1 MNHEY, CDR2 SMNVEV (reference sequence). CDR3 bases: TGTGCCAGCAGTTTGACGACTCCCACATACAATGAGCAGTTCTTC. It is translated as CASSLTTPTYNEQFF.

This chain's CDR3 is CSAVPKGARQYF. The CDR3 coding sequence is TGCAGTGCTGTTCCGAAGGGGGCTAGGCAGTACTTC. The chain combines TRBV20-1 with TRBJ2-7; TRBD1 matches at 7 bases. The germline V gene encodes CDR1 DFQATT and CDR2 SNEGSKA (reference sequence). Trimming cost V 5 bases and J 9 bases; bases outside gene matches: 10. This CDR3 has 12 residues.

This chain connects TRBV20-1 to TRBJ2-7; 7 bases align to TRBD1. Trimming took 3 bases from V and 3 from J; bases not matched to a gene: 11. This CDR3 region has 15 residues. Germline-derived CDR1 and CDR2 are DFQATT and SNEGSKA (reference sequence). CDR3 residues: CSASRTGTENYEQYF. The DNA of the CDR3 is TGCAGTGCTAGCCGCACCGGGACAGAGAACTACGAGCAGTACTTC.

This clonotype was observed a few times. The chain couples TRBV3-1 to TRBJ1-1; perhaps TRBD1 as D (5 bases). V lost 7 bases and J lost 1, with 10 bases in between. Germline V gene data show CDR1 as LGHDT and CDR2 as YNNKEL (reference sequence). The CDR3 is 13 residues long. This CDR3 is CASTNRRNTEAFF. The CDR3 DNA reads TGTGCCAGCACGAACAGGAGGAACACTGAAGCTTTCTTT. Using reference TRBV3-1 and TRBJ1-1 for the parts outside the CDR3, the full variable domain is DTAVSQTPKYLVTQMGNDKSIKCEQNLGHDTMYWYKQDSKKFLKIMFSYNNKELIINETVPNRFSPKSPDKAHLNLHINSLELGDSAVYFCASTNRRNTEAFFGQGTRLTVV.

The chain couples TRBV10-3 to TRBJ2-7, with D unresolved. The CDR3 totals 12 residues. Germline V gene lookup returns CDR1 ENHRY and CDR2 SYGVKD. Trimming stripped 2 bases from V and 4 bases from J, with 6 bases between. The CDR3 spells CAISEGRYEQYF. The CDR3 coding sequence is TGTGCCATCAGTGAGGGTCGGTACGAGCAGTACTTC.

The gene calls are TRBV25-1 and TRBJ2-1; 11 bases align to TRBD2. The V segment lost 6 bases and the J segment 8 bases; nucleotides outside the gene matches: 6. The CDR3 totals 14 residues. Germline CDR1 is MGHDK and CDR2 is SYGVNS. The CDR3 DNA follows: TGTGCCAGCAGGGCTAGCGGGAGGAGGGATGAGCAGTTCTTC. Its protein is CASRASGRRDEQFF. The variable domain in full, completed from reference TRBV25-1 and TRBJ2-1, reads EADIYQTPRYLVIGTGKKITLECSQTMGHDKMYWYQQDPGMELHLIHYSYGVNSTEKGDLSSESTVSRIRTEHFPLTLESARPSHTSQYLCASRASGRRDEQFFGPGTRLTVL.